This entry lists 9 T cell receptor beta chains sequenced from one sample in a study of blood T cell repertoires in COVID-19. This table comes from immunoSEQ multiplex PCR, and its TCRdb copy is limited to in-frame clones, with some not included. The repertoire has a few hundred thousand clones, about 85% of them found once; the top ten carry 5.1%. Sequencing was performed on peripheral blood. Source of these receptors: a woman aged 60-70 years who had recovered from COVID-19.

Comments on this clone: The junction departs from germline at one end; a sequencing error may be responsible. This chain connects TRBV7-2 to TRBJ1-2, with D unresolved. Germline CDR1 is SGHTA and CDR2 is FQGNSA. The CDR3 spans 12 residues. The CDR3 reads CASSLYGPSFNF. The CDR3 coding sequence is TGTGCCAGCAGCTTATATGGGCCCTCATTTAACTTC.

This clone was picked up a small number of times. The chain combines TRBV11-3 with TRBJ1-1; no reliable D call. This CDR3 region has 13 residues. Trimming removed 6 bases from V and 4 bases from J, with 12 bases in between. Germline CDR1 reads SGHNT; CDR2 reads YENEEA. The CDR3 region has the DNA TGTGCCAGCAGACTAGGGCCGGGCACTGAAGCTTTCTTT. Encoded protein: CASRLGPGTEAFF.

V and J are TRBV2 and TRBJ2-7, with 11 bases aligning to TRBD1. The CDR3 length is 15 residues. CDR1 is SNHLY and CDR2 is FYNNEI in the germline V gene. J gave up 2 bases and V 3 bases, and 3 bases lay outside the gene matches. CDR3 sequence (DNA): TGTGCCAGCAGTGATGGGACAGGGGGTGCCTACGAGCAGTACTTC. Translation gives CASSDGTGGAYEQYF. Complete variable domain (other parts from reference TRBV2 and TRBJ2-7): EPEVTQTPSHQVTQMGQEVILRCVPISNHLYFYWYRQILGQKVEFLVSFYNNEISEKSEIFDDQFSVERPDGSNFTLKIRSTKLEDSAMYFCASSDGTGGAYEQYFGPGTRLTVT.

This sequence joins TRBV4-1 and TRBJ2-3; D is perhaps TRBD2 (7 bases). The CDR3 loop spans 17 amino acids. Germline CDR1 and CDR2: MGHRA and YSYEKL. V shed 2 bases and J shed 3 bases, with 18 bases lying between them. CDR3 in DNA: TGCGCCAGCAGCCAACCTAGGCGGGGGCGGGGGACAGATACGCAGTATTTT. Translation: CASSQPRRGRGTDTQYF.

The CDR3 sequence is CASLPSGSGQPQHF. The CDR3 DNA follows: TGCGCCAGCCTTCCCTCGGGGTCGGGACAGCCCCAGCATTTT. V usage is TRBV10-2 and J usage is TRBJ1-5; D is uncertain. Germline CDR1 and CDR2: WSHSY and SAAADI. Trimming shortened V by 8 bases and J by 7 bases, and 18 bases separated the two germline ends. CDR3 length: 14 residues.

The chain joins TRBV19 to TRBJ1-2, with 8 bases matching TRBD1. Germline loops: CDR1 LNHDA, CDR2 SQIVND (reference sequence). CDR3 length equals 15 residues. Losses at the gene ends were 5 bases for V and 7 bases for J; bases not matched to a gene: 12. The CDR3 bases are TGTGCCAGTAGTCCTATGACAGGGGTGATGACTGGCTACACCTTC. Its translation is CASSPMTGVMTGYTF. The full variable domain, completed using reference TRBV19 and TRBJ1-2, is DGGITQSPKYLFRKEGQNVTLSCEQNLNHDAMYWYRQDPGQGLRLIYYSQIVNDFQKGDIAEGYSVSREKKESFPLTVTSAQKNPTAFYLCASSPMTGVMTGYTFGSGTRLTVV.

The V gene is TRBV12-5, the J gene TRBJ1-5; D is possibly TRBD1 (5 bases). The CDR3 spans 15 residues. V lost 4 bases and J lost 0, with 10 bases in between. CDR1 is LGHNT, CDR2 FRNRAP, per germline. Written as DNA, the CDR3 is TGTGCTAGTGGTTCCCCAGGGCATAGCAATCAGCCCCAGCATTTT. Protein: CASGSPGHSNQPQHF.

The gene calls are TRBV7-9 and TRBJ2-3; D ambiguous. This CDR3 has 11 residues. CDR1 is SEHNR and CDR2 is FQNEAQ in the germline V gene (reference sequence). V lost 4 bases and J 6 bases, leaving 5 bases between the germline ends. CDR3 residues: CASSSTDTQYF. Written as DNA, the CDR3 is TGTGCCAGCAGCTCCACTGATACGCAGTATTTT.

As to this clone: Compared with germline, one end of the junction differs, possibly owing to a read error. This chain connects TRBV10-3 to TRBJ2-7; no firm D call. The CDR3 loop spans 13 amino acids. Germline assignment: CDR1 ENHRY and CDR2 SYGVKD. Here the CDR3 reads CAISGYVSDEQYF. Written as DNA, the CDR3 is TGTGCCATAAGTGGGTACGTAAGCGACGAGCAGTACTTC.